This T cell receptor (beta chain) is drawn from a study of blood T cell repertoires in COVID-19. The wider study: Samples of COVID-19 (acute and convalescent) were obtained from the United States, Italy and Spain. Sample material is recorded as cDNA or gDNA derived from T cells, B-cell-depleted T cells, or PBMCs.

The germline V gene has CDR1 SGHTS and CDR2 YDEGEE. The CDR3 spans 15 residues. Trimming removed 0 bases at V and 0 bases at J, with 8 bases between. Study processing details: Amplifying reference gene primers gave estimates of nucleated cell counts. Profiling relied on immunoSEQ multiplex PCR, and the TCRdb table lists in-frame clones only, not all of them. The V and J calls and clone size come from that table; D and trimming were worked out from the DNA. The data show about 23,000 clones, 65% to 90% seen once. The source is a man between 65 and 85 years old with acute or convalescent COVID-19. V and J are TRBV5-8 and TRBJ2-3; a weak D match, TRBD1 (6 bases). Source material: peripheral blood. The CDR3 region is CASSLGDISTDTQYF. The CDR3 coding sequence is TGTGCCAGCAGCTTGGGGGACATTAGCACAGATACGCAGTATTTT.